This T cell receptor (beta chain) was documented in a study of identical twins. This clonotype has only a few counts. The CDR3 runs 16 residues. Trimming cost V 5 bases and J 7 bases; bases outside gene matches: 12. Germline-derived CDR1 and CDR2 are SGHRS and YFSETQ. One entry per CDR3 protein, called by TCRdb with MiXCR from the 5' RACE reads. The sample contains around 510,000 distinct CDR3 sequences, approximately 15% of which appear only once. Another study also made use of these data, one on yellow fever vaccine responses in identical twins.

The clonotype originates from a woman between 18 and 29 years old in good health. Sequencing was done on a sample of CD4+ T cells sorted from blood. The chain links TRBV5-1 to TRBJ2-3; 11 bases map to TRBD1. The chain's CDR3 is CASSPGTGGRENTQYF. For the CDR3, the DNA is TGCGCCAGCAGTCCAGGGACAGGGGGGAGAGAAAATACGCAGTATTTT.